This TCR beta chain was sequenced for a study of blood T cells in healthy people across ages. This CDR3 contains 15 residues. The V gene end was trimmed by 0 bases and the J gene end by 5 bases; junction bases not matched to a gene: 3. The sample holds many counts of this clonotype. Its antigen is not known. Healthy Caucasians from Russia aged roughly 6 to 95 served as donors. Then a second PCR, running roughly 7 to 12 cycles, was carried out with a sample-barcoded 5' primer and a J-beta primer mix. Each CDR3 protein is one row after TCRdb ran MiXCR on the 5' RACE reads. The table records 730,000 or so distinct CDR3 sequences, approximately 39% of them present only once. Study-wide points: Diversity was higher, and naive CD4+ cells more numerous, in long-lived donors than in aged donors.

Sequenced: blood. This clonotype originated in a woman aged 60-75 years in good health. The chain uses TRBV12-3 or TRBV12-4 and TRBJ2-1; 8 positions agree with TRBD2. CDR3 bases: TGTGCCAGCAGTTTAGCAAGCGGGGGCCACAATGAGCAGTTCTTC. Protein: CASSLASGGHNEQFF.